The T cell receptor (beta chain) under discussion was sequenced for a study of blood T cell repertoires in COVID-19. Across the study: COVID-19 samples from acute and convalescent phases originated in the United States, Italy and Spain. T cells, B-cell-depleted T cells, or PBMCs provided the cDNA or gDNA that served as material.

The table lists this clone with a count of one. V was pared by 6 bases and J by 3 bases, with 9 bases between. The germline CDR1 and CDR2 sequences are SNHLY and FYNNEI. The CDR3 loop spans 12 amino acids. Per the original data handling: Scientists estimated how many nucleated cells there were by amplifying reference gene primers. The repertoire was sequenced with immunoSEQ multiplex PCR; TCRdb's copy has only in-frame clones and lacks some. The DNA was the basis for D and trimming; V, J and clone size are from that table. The table has 200,000 to 300,000 clones, around 88% seen once; the top ten hold 3% to 3.5%.

The clonotype originates from a woman in her 30s who had recovered from COVID-19. The chain employs TRBV2 and TRBJ2-7, with D maybe TRBD1 (5 bases). The source material was peripheral blood. The CDR3 region has the DNA TGTGCCAGCAGGGACAACGTCTACGAGCAGTACTTC. Its translation: CASRDNVYEQYF. Full variable domain (outside the CDR3, taken from reference TRBV2 and TRBJ2-7): EPEVTQTPSHQVTQMGQEVILRCVPISNHLYFYWYRQILGQKVEFLVSFYNNEISEKSEIFDDQFSVERPDGSNFTLKIRSTKLEDSAMYFCASRDNVYEQYFGPGTRLTVT.